This T cell receptor (beta chain) stems from a study of T cell responses to AZD1222 COVID-19 vaccine. Findings and caveats of the study: Two AZD1222 administrations were followed by greater Spike-specific TCR breadth and depth. Vaccine-associated CD4 TCRs spanned spike, dominant at 160-218 and 743-854.

Using immunoSEQ multiplex PCR, the repertoire was profiled, and TCRdb retains in-frame clones only, with some absent. This sample has about 140,000 clones, with about 91% found just once. Points on this clone: Its antigen is undetermined.

The germline V gene encodes CDR1 SGHRS and CDR2 YFSETQ. This CDR3 has 15 residues. The V end lost 0 bases, the J end lost 0 bases, and 4 bases lay between the germline ends. Sequencing used peripheral blood, obtained on day 0 of AZD1222 vaccination. The TCR was taken from an adult in good health. The rearrangement links TRBV5-1 to TRBJ1-6; the D is unclear. In DNA form, the CDR3 reads TGCGCCAGCAGCTTGGAGGTCTCCTATAATTCACCCCTCCACTTT. Translated: CASSLEVSYNSPLHF.